The source of this T cell receptor (beta chain) is a study of OX40 agonist ivuxolimab in advanced cancers. Clones were read by immunoSEQ multiplex PCR, and TCRdb kept only the in-frame ones, dropping some. The sample includes roughly 60,000 clones, around nine tenths of them seen just once. General study findings and limits: The average count of expanded clones was higher among CD8+ T cells than among CD4+. With doses of 0.1 to 3.0 mg/kg, CD4+ and CD8+ blood T cells had undergone clonal expansion by week 6. With doses of 0.1-3.0 mg/kg, partial responders showed among the lowest clonal expansion. Antigen specificity of clonally expanded peripheral T cells was not established.

Details on this clone: Its antigen is not known.

Germline lookup yields CDR1 SEHNR and CDR2 FQNEAQ (reference sequence). The CDR3 length is 15 residues. V lost 5 bases, J lost 7 bases, and 9 bases stayed unmatched. The chain joins TRBV7-9 to TRBJ2-7; 12 nucleotides line up with TRBD1. The material sequenced was CD4+ or CD8+ T cells sorted from blood, taken in a trial of the OX40 agonist ivuxolimab. The receptor comes from an adult with an advanced solid tumor such as melanoma, head and neck, liver or kidney cancer. The CDR3 region is CASSHPGQGAGEQYF. The CDR3 DNA is TGTGCCAGCAGCCACCCGGGACAGGGGGCTGGGGAGCAGTACTTC.